This T cell receptor beta chain was profiled in a study of OX40 agonist ivuxolimab in advanced cancers. As for the study in general: Earlier anti-PD-1, anti-PD-L1 or anti-CTLA-4 therapy was permitted; 40% had received some. Three dose-escalation patients had partial responses: one with hepatocellular carcinoma and two with cutaneous melanoma.

By share, this clone ranks as medium-sized. Its specificity is not known. Method: immunoSEQ multiplex PCR; TCRdb's copy keeps in-frame clones and lacks some. The sample contains about 19,000 clones, approximately 71% of which appear only once. Autoimmune disease history or systemic immunosuppression meant exclusion. Study-wide results and limits: On average, CD8+ T cells had more expanded clones than CD4+.

V was clipped by 5 bases and J by 0 bases, with 14 bases between them. The CDR3 contains 16 residues. CDR1 and CDR2 (germline): MGHRA, YSYEKL. The sequence was obtained from an adult with an advanced solid tumor such as melanoma, head and neck, liver or kidney cancer. This chain links TRBV4-1 with TRBJ2-1; the D is unclear. Material: CD4+ or CD8+ T cells sorted from blood, obtained in a trial of the OX40 agonist ivuxolimab. CDR3: CASSMTRVSSYNEQFF. DNA of the CDR3: TGCGCCAGCAGCATGACTCGGGTTAGCTCCTACAATGAGCAGTTCTTC.